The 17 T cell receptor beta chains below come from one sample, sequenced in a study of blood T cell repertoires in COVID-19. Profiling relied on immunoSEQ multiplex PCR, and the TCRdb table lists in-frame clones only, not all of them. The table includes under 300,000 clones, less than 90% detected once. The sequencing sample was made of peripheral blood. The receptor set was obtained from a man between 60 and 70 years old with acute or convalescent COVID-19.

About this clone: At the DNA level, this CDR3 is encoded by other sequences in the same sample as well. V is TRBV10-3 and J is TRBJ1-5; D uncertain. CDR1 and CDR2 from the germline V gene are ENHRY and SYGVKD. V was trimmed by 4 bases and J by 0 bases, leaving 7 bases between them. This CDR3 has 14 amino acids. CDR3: CAISGVNSNQPQHF. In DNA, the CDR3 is TGTGCCATCAGTGGAGTGAATAGCAATCAGCCCCAGCATTTT.

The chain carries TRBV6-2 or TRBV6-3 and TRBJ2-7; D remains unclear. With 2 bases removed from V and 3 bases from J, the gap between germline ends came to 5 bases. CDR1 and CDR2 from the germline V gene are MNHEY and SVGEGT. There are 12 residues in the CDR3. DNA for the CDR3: TGTGCCAGCAGTTACCCCAGCTACGAGCAGTACTTC. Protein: CASSYPSYEQYF.

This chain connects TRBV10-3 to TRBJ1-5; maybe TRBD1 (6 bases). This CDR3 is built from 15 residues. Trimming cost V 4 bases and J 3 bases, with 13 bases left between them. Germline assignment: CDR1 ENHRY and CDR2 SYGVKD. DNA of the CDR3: TGTGCCATCAGTGCTGACAGGAACTACAATCAGCCCCAGCATTTT. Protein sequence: CAISADRNYNQPQHF.

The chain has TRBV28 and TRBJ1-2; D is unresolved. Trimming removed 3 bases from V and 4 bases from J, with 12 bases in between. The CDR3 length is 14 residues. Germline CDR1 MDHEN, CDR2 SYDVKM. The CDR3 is CASSLHTSSYGYTF. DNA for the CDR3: TGTGCCAGCAGTTTGCATACCTCTAGCTATGGCTACACCTTC.

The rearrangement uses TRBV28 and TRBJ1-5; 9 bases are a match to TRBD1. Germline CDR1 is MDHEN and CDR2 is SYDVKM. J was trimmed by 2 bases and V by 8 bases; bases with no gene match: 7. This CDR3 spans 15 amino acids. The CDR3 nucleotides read TGTGCCAGCGACCTTCGGACAGGGGGCAATCAGCCCCAGCATTTT. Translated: CASDLRTGGNQPQHF.

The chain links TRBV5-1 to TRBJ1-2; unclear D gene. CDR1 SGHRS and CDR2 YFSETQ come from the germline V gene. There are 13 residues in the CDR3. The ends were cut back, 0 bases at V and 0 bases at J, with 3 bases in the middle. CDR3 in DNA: TGCGCCAGCAGCTTGGCCACTAACTATGGCTACACCTTC. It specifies CASSLATNYGYTF.

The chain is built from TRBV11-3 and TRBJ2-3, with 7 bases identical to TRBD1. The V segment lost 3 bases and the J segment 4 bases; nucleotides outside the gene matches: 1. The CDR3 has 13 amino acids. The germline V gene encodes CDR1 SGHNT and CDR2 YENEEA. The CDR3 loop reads CASSLGQSDTQYF. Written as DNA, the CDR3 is TGTGCCAGCAGCTTGGGACAGTCAGATACGCAGTATTTT.

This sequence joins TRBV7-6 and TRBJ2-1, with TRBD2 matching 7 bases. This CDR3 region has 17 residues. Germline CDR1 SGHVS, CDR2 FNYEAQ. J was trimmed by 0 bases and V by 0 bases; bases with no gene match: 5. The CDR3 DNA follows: TGTGCCAGCAGCTTAGCGGGAGGGGTGGGCTCCTACAATGAGCAGTTCTTC. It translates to CASSLAGGVGSYNEQFF.

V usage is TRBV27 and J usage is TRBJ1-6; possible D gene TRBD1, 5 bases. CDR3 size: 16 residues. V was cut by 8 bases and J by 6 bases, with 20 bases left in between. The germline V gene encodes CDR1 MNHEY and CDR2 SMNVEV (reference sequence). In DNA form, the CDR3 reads TGTGCCAGCGAGTTCCATCCGGGGGAGTCTAATTCACCCCTCCACTTT. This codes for CASEFHPGESNSPLHF.

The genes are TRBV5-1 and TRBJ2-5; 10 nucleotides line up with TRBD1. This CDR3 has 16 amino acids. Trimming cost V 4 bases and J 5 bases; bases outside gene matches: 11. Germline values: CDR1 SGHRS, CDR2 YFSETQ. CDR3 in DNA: TGCGCCAGCAGCCCCCTGGGACAGGGGACATCGGAGACCCAGTACTTC. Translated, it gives CASSPLGQGTSETQYF.

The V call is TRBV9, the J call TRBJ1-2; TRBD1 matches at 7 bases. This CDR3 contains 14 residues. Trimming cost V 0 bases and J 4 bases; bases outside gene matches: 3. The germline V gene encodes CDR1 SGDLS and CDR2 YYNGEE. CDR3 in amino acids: CASSVEGAGYGYTF. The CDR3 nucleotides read TGTGCCAGCAGCGTAGAGGGGGCTGGCTATGGCTACACCTTC.

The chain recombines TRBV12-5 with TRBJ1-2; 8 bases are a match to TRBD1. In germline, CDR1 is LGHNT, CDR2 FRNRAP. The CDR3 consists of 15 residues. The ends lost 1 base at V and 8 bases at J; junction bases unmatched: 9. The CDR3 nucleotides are TGTGCTAGTGGTTTGGACCCCTCGACAGGGGAAGGCTACACCTTC. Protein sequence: CASGLDPSTGEGYTF.

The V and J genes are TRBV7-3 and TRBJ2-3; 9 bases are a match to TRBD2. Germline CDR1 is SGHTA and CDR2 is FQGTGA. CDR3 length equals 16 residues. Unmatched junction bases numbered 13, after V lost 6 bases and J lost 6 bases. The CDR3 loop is CASSPLAGGRLDTQYF. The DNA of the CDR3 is TGTGCCAGCAGTCCTTTGGCGGGAGGGCGACTCGATACGCAGTATTTT.

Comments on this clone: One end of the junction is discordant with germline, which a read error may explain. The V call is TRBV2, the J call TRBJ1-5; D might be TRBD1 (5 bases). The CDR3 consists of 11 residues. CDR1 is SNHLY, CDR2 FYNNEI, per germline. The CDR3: CASSEGGSLGF. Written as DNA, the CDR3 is TGTGCCAGCAGTGAAGGGGGCTCCTTGGGGTTT. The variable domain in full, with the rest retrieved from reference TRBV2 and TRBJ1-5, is EPEVTQTPSHQVTQMGQEVILRCVPISNHLYFYWYRQILGQKVEFLVSFYNNEISEKSEIFDDQFSVERPDGSNFTLKIRSTKLEDSAMYFCASSEGGSLGFGDGTRLSIL.

The CDR3: CASSSTRVLDIQYF. CDR3 DNA: TGTGCCAGTAGTTCCACCCGGGTCCTAGACATTCAGTACTTC. V and J are TRBV19 and TRBJ2-4; D not resolved. The germline CDR1 and CDR2 sequences are LNHDA and SQIVND (reference sequence). Trimming cost V 5 bases and J 8 bases, with 16 bases left between them. The CDR3 consists of 14 residues. Supplemented by reference TRBV19 and TRBJ2-4, the full variable domain reads DGGITQSPKYLFRKEGQNVTLSCEQNLNHDAMYWYRQDPGQGLRLIYYSQIVNDFQKGDIAEGYSVSREKKESFPLTVTSAQKNPTAFYLCASSSTRVLDIQYFGAGTRLSVL.

In DNA, the CDR3 is TGTGCCAGCAGAATCCCGGGACTAGCGGGAGTAGCCTACGAGCAGTACTTC. It codes for CASRIPGLAGVAYEQYF. V gene TRBV27 combines with J gene TRBJ2-7; 14 positions match TRBD2. V shed 6 bases, J shed 2 bases, and the junction held 9 bases outside the gene matches. CDR1 MNHEY and CDR2 SMNVEV come from the germline V gene (reference sequence). This CDR3 contains 17 residues.

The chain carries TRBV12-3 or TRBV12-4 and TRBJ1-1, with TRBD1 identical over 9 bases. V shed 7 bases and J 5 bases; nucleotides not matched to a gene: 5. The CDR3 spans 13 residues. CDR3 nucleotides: TGTGCCAGCACCACGGACAGGGGAACTGAAGCTTTCTTT. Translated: CASTTDRGTEAFF.